Here is one T cell receptor beta chain with its context. Its specificity is unknown. The CDR3 consists of 16 residues. CDR1 and CDR2 from the germline V gene are MDHEN and SYDVKM. V lost 3 bases and J lost 7; bases outside the gene matches: 7. Using immunoSEQ multiplex PCR, the repertoire was profiled, and TCRdb retains in-frame clones only, with some absent. The sample lists around 120,000 clones, approximately 88% occurring once. These data come from a study of T cell responses to AZD1222 COVID-19 vaccine. Study-level findings and limits: Baseline seropositivity characterized only a handful of AZD1222 recipients.

The sequencing used peripheral blood, collected on day 0 of MenACWY control vaccination. The chain employs TRBV28 and TRBJ2-1; 12 bases match TRBD2. The TCR was taken from an adult in good health. Here the CDR3 DNA reads TGTGCCAGCAGTTTGTCCGGACTAGCGGGAAATAATGAGCAGTTCTTC. Protein: CASSLSGLAGNNEQFF. Full variable domain (rest looked up from reference TRBV28 and TRBJ2-1): DVKVTQSSRYLVKRTGEKVFLECVQDMDHENMFWYRQDPGLGLRLIYFSYDVKMKEKGDIPEGYSVSREKKERFSLILESASTNQTSMYLCASSLSGLAGNNEQFFGPGTRLTVL.